Below, 21 T cell receptor beta chains from the same sample are listed, as sequenced in a study of beta chain features in type 1 diabetes (dated by TCRdb to between 2018 and 2020). General study outcomes and caveats: In all four CD4+ subsets, TCRB CDR3 length was moderately but significantly shorter in type 1 diabetes patients.

Their antigen targets remain unknown. Receptor libraries were prepared by the immunoSEQ multiplex PCR assay. The entire amount of isolated RNA was reverse transcribed using the High Capacity cDNA Reverse Transcription Kit, so the sequenced TCRB transcripts were expressed ones. TCRdb stores this immuneACCESS table with in-frame sequences only. Part of the clones is absent; in the studies checked, under half of the shortfall reflects unresolved V genes, and no reason is known for the rest. This sample gives 200,000 to 250,000 clones in total; around 13% of them show up just once. Around 0.019% of the sample comes from the top ten. Sequenced: naive CD4+ T cells from blood. Sample cell subset or site, as interpreted from the label and publication: true naive CD4+ T cells. The origin of the receptors is a man aged 25 to 40 with type 1 diabetes.

This clone was detected only a few times. This chain joins TRBV5-4 and TRBJ2-7, with TRBD1 identical over 10 bases. V trimming: 3 bases; J trimming: 3 bases; junction bases outside the gene matches: 6. This CDR3 is built from 15 residues. In germline, CDR1 is SGHNT, CDR2 YYREEE (reference sequence). The CDR3 DNA sequence: TGTGCCAGCAGCTCGCCGGGACAGGGGATCTACGAGCAGTACTTC. Protein: CASSSPGQGIYEQYF.

This chain uses TRBV19 with TRBJ1-5; 8 bases fit TRBD1. J was trimmed by 7 bases and V by 3 bases; bases with no gene match: 2. Germline V CDR1 and CDR2: LNHDA, SQIVND (reference sequence). The length of the CDR3 is 13 residues. The CDR3 region has the DNA TGTGCCAGTAGTATTCAGGGGGCACAGCCCCAGCATTTT. It specifies CASSIQGAQPQHF.

With respect to this clone: Other DNA sequences in this sample translate to the same CDR3. The CDR3 reads CASSPGTDYGYTF. In nucleotides, the CDR3 is TGTGCCAGCAGCCCTGGGACAGACTATGGCTACACCTTC. The genes are TRBV2 and TRBJ1-2; TRBD1 matches 7 bases. This CDR3 contains 13 residues. The junction had 4 bases not matched to a gene; V was cut back by 6 bases and J by 3 bases. Germline lookup yields CDR1 SNHLY and CDR2 FYNNEI.

V is TRBV27 and J is TRBJ1-1; D ambiguous. This CDR3 has 11 residues. V was pared by 10 bases and J by 1 base, with 7 bases between. Per the germline V gene, CDR1 is MNHEY and CDR2 is SMNVEV (reference sequence). The CDR3 is CATNSNTEAFF. The CDR3, as DNA: TGTGCCACCAACTCGAACACTGAAGCTTTCTTT.

This sequence joins TRBV27 and TRBJ2-5; possibly TRBD2 for D (5 bases). The length of the CDR3 is 14 residues. CDR1 and CDR2 from the germline V gene are MNHEY and SMNVEV (reference sequence). The V gene lost 5 bases and the J gene lost 5 bases, with 15 bases spanning the gap. CDR3 in amino acids: CASSPAPSWETQYF. Written as DNA, the CDR3 is TGTGCCAGCAGTCCGGCGCCTAGCTGGGAGACCCAGTACTTC.

This clone showed up just a few times. The chain is built from TRBV19 and TRBJ1-5, with 8 bases that match TRBD1. Germline V gene data show CDR1 as LNHDA and CDR2 as SQIVND (reference sequence). The V and J ends lost 5 bases and 6 bases, in that order; junction bases with no gene match: 12. This CDR3 has 16 residues. In DNA, the CDR3 is TGTGCCAGTAGTGTGAGACAGGGGACTTCTGGTCAGCCCCAGCATTTT. It codes for CASSVRQGTSGQPQHF.

This clone was counted only a few times. The chain couples TRBV14 to TRBJ1-2, with TRBD1 identical over 7 bases. Germline loops: CDR1 SGHDN, CDR2 FVKESK. Unmatched junction bases numbered 5, after V lost 0 bases and J lost 7 bases. CDR3 length: 14 residues. The CDR3 DNA follows: TGTGCCAGCAGCCAAGAAAGGGGGCACCGTGGCTACACCTTC. Translated, it gives CASSQERGHRGYTF.

This clone was seen more than once but under ten times. V is TRBV29-1 and J is TRBJ2-6, with TRBD1 identical over 8 bases. Trimming at V came to 3 bases and at J to 0 bases, leaving 4 bases not matched to a gene. CDR1 is SQVTM, CDR2 ANQGSEA, per germline. The CDR3 totals 16 residues. CDR3 sequence: CSVEGQGASGANVLTF. Here the CDR3 DNA reads TGCAGCGTTGAGGGGCAGGGGGCCTCTGGGGCCAACGTCCTGACTTTC.

The rearrangement uses TRBV5-4 and TRBJ2-2, with 7 bases identical to TRBD1. Per the germline V gene, CDR1 is SGHNT and CDR2 is YYREEE (reference sequence). This CDR3 comprises 16 residues. V lost 4 bases to trimming and J lost 4 bases; unmatched junction nucleotides: 10. The CDR3 is CASSVDRPLTTGELFF. The CDR3 DNA is TGTGCCAGCAGCGTGGACAGGCCCTTGACCACCGGGGAGCTGTTTTTT.

The chain is built from TRBV21-1 and TRBJ2-4; the table's D call TRBD2 went unverified against the DNA. TRBV21-1 is a pseudogene segment. The length of the CDR3 is 18 residues. CDR3 protein: CASSRKPRGTEDQNIQYF. In DNA form, the CDR3 reads TGTGCCAGCAGCAGAAAACCCCGCGGGACCGAGGACCAAAACATTCAGTACTTC.

The gene calls are TRBV4-1 and TRBJ1-2; tentatively, D is TRBD1 (5 bases). Trimming took off 1 base at V and 3 bases at J, with 9 bases between the two ends. From germline, CDR1 is MGHRA and CDR2 YSYEKL. CDR3 length: 14 amino acids. This chain's CDR3 is CASSQVGGDYGYTF. The CDR3 DNA is TGCGCCAGCAGCCAAGTGGGGGGGGACTATGGCTACACCTTC.

This clone was observed a few times. The chain couples TRBV27 to TRBJ2-7, with TRBD1 matching 7 bases. Per germline, CDR1 MNHEY and CDR2 SMNVEV (reference sequence). CDR3 length: 15 residues. The V gene end was trimmed by 5 bases and the J gene end by 0 bases; junction bases not matched to a gene: 7. The DNA of the CDR3 is TGTGCCAGCAGTACGTCCGGGACAGTCTCCTACGAGCAGTACTTC. This codes for CASSTSGTVSYEQYF.

This clone was seen more than once but under ten times. This chain joins TRBV4-1 and TRBJ2-1; no clear D gene. The CDR3 contains 14 residues. CDR1 and CDR2 (germline): MGHRA, YSYEKL. V was cut by 3 bases and J by 9 bases, with 15 bases left in between. The CDR3 here is CASSHPVVRPEQFF. In nucleotides, the CDR3 is TGCGCCAGCAGCCACCCCGTTGTGCGGCCTGAGCAGTTCTTC.

This clone was observed a handful of times. This rearrangement joins TRBV7-9 to TRBJ1-1; no definite D call. The V end was cut by 6 bases, the J end by 4 bases, with 15 bases between. This CDR3 has 14 residues. Germline assignment: CDR1 SEHNR and CDR2 FQNEAQ (reference sequence). The CDR3 loop reads CASSSSEASTEAFF. The CDR3 DNA reads TGTGCCAGCAGTTCCTCGGAAGCGTCCACTGAAGCTTTCTTT.

This clone came up a few times. The chain has TRBV6-6 and TRBJ1-3; 8 bases are a match to TRBD1. The CDR3 is 14 amino acids. V dropped 7 bases and J dropped 4; count of bases not matched to a gene: 6. Germline assignment: CDR1 MNHNY and CDR2 SVGAGI (reference sequence). The CDR3 DNA is TGTGCCAGCATCCAACAGGGGGAAGGAAACACCATATATTTT. It encodes CASIQQGEGNTIYF.

This chain links TRBV25-1 with TRBJ1-1; 8 nucleotides agree with TRBD1. Germline CDR1 and CDR2: MGHDK and SYGVNS. The CDR3 totals 13 residues. With V trimmed by 4 bases and J by 6 bases, 4 bases remained unmatched. CDR3 sequence: CASSGTGGAEAFF. The CDR3 region has the DNA TGTGCCAGCAGTGGCACAGGGGGGGCTGAAGCTTTCTTT.

This clone was picked up a small number of times. The chain links TRBV18 to TRBJ2-7; 9 bases are a match to TRBD2. Germline assignment: CDR1 KGHSH and CDR2 LQKENI. CDR3 length: 15 residues. The trim removed 3 bases at V and 3 bases at J, leaving 6 bases unmatched. The CDR3 region is CASSPGTSIYYEQYF. DNA of the CDR3: TGTGCCAGCTCACCCGGGACTAGCATTTACTACGAGCAGTACTTC.

V is TRBV2 and J is TRBJ2-2; possible D gene TRBD1, 5 bases. V was shortened by 4 bases and J by 5 bases, with 14 bases between the two germline ends. This CDR3 has 15 amino acids. From germline, CDR1 is SNHLY and CDR2 FYNNEI. CDR3 nucleotides: TGTGCCAGCAGTGTTCAGGGTATGGAGACCGGGGAGCTGTTTTTT. Amino acid sequence: CASSVQGMETGELFF. Full variable domain (outside the CDR3, taken from reference TRBV2 and TRBJ2-2): EPEVTQTPSHQVTQMGQEVILRCVPISNHLYFYWYRQILGQKVEFLVSFYNNEISEKSEIFDDQFSVERPDGSNFTLKIRSTKLEDSAMYFCASSVQGMETGELFFGEGSRLTVL.

This clone was counted a few times. The same CDR3 is also encoded by other DNA sequences in this sample. The chain uses TRBV19 and TRBJ2-5, with D maybe TRBD2 (6 bases). The CDR3 has 13 residues. Trimming shortened V by 3 bases and J by 5 bases, and 10 bases separated the two germline ends. Germline-derived CDR1 and CDR2 are LNHDA and SQIVND (reference sequence). The CDR3 coding sequence is TGTGCCAGTAGTATCGGAGGGCAGGAGACCCAGTACTTC. Translation gives CASSIGGQETQYF.

This clone appeared a few times. V usage is TRBV4-2 and J usage is TRBJ2-1; 16 nucleotides align to TRBD2. CDR3 size: 21 residues. Germline values: CDR1 LGHNA, CDR2 YNFKEQ. The ends lost 1 base at V and 0 bases at J; junction bases unmatched: 9. The CDR3 loop is CASSQAPGTSGGVSSYNEQFF. DNA for the CDR3: TGTGCCAGCAGCCAAGCCCCCGGGACTAGCGGGGGGGTTTCCTCCTACAATGAGCAGTTCTTC.

This clone was seen a handful of times. This chain links TRBV18 with TRBJ2-2; possibly TRBD1 for D (5 bases). Trimming removed 0 bases at V and 4 bases at J, with 9 bases between. The CDR3 length is 15 residues. Germline V gene data show CDR1 as KGHSH and CDR2 as LQKENI. The CDR3 nucleotides are TGTGCCAGCTCACCACCGCCCAGGGCCACCGGGGAGCTGTTTTTT. This gives the protein CASSPPPRATGELFF.